This entry concerns a single T cell receptor beta chain. The CDR3 runs 13 residues. The germline CDR1 and CDR2 sequences are MDHEN and SYDVKM. The V gene end was trimmed by 2 bases and the J gene end by 9 bases; junction bases not matched to a gene: 4. The data stem from a study of blood T cell repertoires in COVID-19. Across the whole study: PBMCs, B-cell-depleted T cells, or T cells provided the cDNA or gDNA that made up the material.

Sequencing used immunoSEQ multiplex PCR; TCRdb keeps in-frame clones, though not all of them. The table shows about 45,000 clones, with 87% occurring only once. The chain uses TRBV28 and TRBJ2-1; 7 bases are shared with TRBD1. The origin of this receptor is an elderly woman in a cohort sampled during active or convalescent COVID-19. The specimen sequenced was peripheral blood. The CDR3 loop reads CASSLVGGIEQFF. CDR3 DNA sequence: TGTGCCAGCAGTTTAGTAGGGGGCATTGAGCAGTTCTTC.